The 3 T cell receptor beta chains below all came from one sample that was sequenced in a study of blood T cells in healthy people across ages. A second roughly 6 to 11 cycle PCR used barcoded and J-beta primers. MiXCR, applied by TCRdb to the 5' RACE reads, yields one record per CDR3 protein. Seen here are about 970,000 distinct CDR3 sequences, approximately 50% observed once, and the top ten hold about a fifth. The specimen sequenced was blood. The source of these receptors is a woman in her fifties or sixties in good health.

J is TRBJ1-6 and V is TRBV12-3 or TRBV12-4; 7 bases agree with TRBD1. The CDR3 covers 15 residues. V dropped 5 bases and J dropped 7; count of bases not matched to a gene: 8. Here the CDR3 reads CASSHTGQRNSPLHF. CDR3 sequence (DNA): TGTGCCAGCAGTCACACGGGACAGAGAAATTCACCCCTCCACTTT.

The J gene is TRBJ2-6, the V gene TRBV29-1; 9 bases are a match to TRBD1. The V gene end was trimmed by 6 bases and the J gene end by 2 bases; junction bases not matched to a gene: 2. CDR3 length equals 14 residues. Germline V lookup: CDR1 SQVTM, CDR2 ANQGSEA. The CDR3 bases are TGCAGCGTCCGGACAGGGGCTGGGGCCAACGTCCTGACTTTC. Its protein product is CSVRTGAGANVLTF.

The chain combines TRBV18 with TRBJ1-5; 8 bases match TRBD1. Germline values: CDR1 KGHSH, CDR2 LQKENI. The CDR3 runs 15 residues. V shed 4 bases and J 4 bases; nucleotides not matched to a gene: 6. The CDR3 sequence is CASSLGQATNQPQHF. In DNA form, the CDR3 reads TGTGCCAGCTCACTGGGACAGGCTACGAATCAGCCCCAGCATTTT.